This T cell receptor beta chain derives from a study of T cell repertoires in cytomegalovirus infection. Study overall: Peptides in the study included HLA-C-restricted and HLA-B-restricted CMV epitopes. The public TCR beta signatures pointed to both CMV infection and matching HLA type. General observations from the study: Ex vivo, HLA-C-restricted CMV-specific TCR beta clonotypes prevailed over the rest of the response.

Germline V gene sequence: CDR1 SEHNR, CDR2 FQNEAQ (reference sequence). CDR3 length: 13 residues. V gave up 5 bases and J gave up 3 bases, with 10 bases separating them. As for this clonotype: Antigen unknown.

In TCRdb, the reads were re-called with MiXCR into one record per CDR3 protein. The table has tens of thousands of distinct CDR3 sequences, around half seen once. The sequence was collected from a human donor in good health (CMV status not recorded). Some clones in this sample may be carry-over from other donors' samples. The sample in question was CD8+ T cells from cultured PBMCs, obtained from culture after CMV antigen stimulation. The rearrangement links TRBV7-9 to TRBJ1-1; the D is unclear. The CDR3: CASSALGDTEAFF. DNA of the CDR3: TGTGCCAGCAGCGCCCTGGGTGACACTGAAGCTTTCTTT.